This entry is about one T cell receptor (beta chain). Its antigen is not identified. The source of the sample is a study of T-cell memory formation after mild COVID-19. Study results and limitations: SARS-CoV-2 specificity was not confirmed for second-wave clones peaking on day 37. Some responding clones appeared in pre-infection memory, suggesting cross-reactive memory joined. Later expanders leaned CD4+, whereas clones that contracted between day 15 and 85 were balanced CD4/CD8.

The CDR3 consists of 16 residues. Deletions cut 0 bases from V and 7 bases from J, with 18 bases between. Germline CDR1 is MNHEY and CDR2 is SVGAGI. The TCR alpha and TCR beta cDNA libraries, bearing sample barcodes and UMIs, were generated by 5'RACE using constant-segment primers. TCRdb re-derived calls from the 5' RACE reads in MiXCR, one entry per CDR3 protein. The table records about 110,000 distinct CDR3 sequences, around 12% of them present only once. The TCR originated in an adult woman who had mild COVID-19 (a few samples of this study predate the infection). Cell type and time point are not known. Sample: PBMCs or a T cell subset sorted from them (not recorded which). The chain carries TRBV6-5 and TRBJ1-2; D gene uncertain. In DNA form, the CDR3 reads TGTGCCAGCAGTTACTCCCGCCCCCTGGATGGGTCTGGCTACACCTTC. Translated: CASSYSRPLDGSGYTF.